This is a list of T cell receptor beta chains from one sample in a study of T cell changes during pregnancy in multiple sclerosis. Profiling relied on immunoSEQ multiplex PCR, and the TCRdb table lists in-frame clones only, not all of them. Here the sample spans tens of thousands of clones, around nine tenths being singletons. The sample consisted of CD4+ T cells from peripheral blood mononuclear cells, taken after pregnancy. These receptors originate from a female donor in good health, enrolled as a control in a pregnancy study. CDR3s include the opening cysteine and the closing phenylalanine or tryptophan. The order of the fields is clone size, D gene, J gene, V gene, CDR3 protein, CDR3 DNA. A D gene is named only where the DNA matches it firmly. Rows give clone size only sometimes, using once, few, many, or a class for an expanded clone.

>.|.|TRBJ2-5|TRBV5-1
CASSLTDRLEETQYF
TGCGCCAGCAGCCTTACTGACAGGCTAGAAGAGACCCAGTACTTC
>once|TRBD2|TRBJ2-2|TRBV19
CASRREGRGTGELFF
TGTGCCAGTAGGCGGGAGGGCCGGGGGACCGGGGAGCTGTTTTTT
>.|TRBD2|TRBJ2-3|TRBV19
CASSIQAGGPDTQYF
TGTGCCAGTAGTATACAAGCGGGGGGGCCAGATACGCAGTATTTT
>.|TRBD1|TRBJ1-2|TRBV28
CASSRQGNYGYTF
TGTGCCAGCAGCCGACAGGGGAACTATGGCTACACCTTC
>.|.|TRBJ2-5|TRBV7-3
CASSSSGAAQETQYF
TGTGCCAGCAGCTCTTCAGGGGCCGCACAAGAGACCCAGTACTTC
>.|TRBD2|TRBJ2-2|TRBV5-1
CASSLVAGGPVRTGELFF
TGCGCCAGCAGCTTGGTGGCGGGAGGGCCCGTACGCACCGGGGAGCTGTTTTTT
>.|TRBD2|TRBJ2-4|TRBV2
CASSPAGEGNIQYF
TGTGCCAGCAGTCCAGCGGGAGAGGGTAACATTCAGTACTTC
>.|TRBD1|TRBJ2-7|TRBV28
CASSFPGTGEPGGYEQYF
TGTGCCAGCAGTTTCCCCGGGACAGGAGAGCCTGGGGGCTACGAGCAGTACTTC
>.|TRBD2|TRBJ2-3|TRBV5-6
CASSPTLAGGPDTQYF
TGTGCCAGCAGCCCCACCTTAGCGGGGGGGCCAGATACGCAGTATTTT
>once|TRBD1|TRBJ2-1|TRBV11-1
CASSPIQGAGTEQFF
TGTGCCAGCAGTCCAATACAGGGGGCAGGGACCGAGCAGTTCTTC
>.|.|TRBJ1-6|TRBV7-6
CASSSLNSPLHF
TGTGCCAGCAGCTCGCTAAATTCACCCCTCCACTTT
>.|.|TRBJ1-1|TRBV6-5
CASSYSFDTEAFF
TGTGCCAGCAGTTACTCCTTCGACACTGAAGCTTTCTTT
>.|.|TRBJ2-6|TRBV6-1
CASSDPNSGANVLTF
TGTGCCAGCAGTGATCCTAACTCTGGGGCCAACGTCCTGACTTTC
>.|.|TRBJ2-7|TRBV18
CASRGYYEQYF
TGTGCCAGCCGGGGGTACTACGAGCAGTACTTC
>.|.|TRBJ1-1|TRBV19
CASYQGIMNTEAFF
TGTGCCAGTTACCAGGGGATCATGAACACTGAAGCTTTCTTT
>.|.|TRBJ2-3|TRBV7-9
CASSQFASITSTDTQYF
TGTGCCAGCAGCCAATTCGCGTCTATCACTAGCACAGATACGCAGTATTTT
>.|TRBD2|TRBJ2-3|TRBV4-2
CASSRQLGSGRADTQYF
TGTGCCAGCAGCCGCCAACTGGGTAGCGGGAGGGCAGATACGCAGTATTTT
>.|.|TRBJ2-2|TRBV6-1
CASSEARGLRELFF
TGTGCCAGCAGTGAAGCGCGGGGTTTACGGGAGCTGTTTTTT
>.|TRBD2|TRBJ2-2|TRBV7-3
CASSLSARGGASGELFF
TGTGCCAGCAGCCTCTCGGCCCGGGGGGGGGCCTCCGGGGAGCTGTTTTTT
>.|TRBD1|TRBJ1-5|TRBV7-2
CASSFGRGHNQPQHF
TGTGCCAGCAGCTTCGGTAGGGGGCACAATCAGCCCCAGCATTTT
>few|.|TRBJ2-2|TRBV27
CASTSSDYRGELFF
TGTGCCAGCACCAGTAGCGACTATCGCGGGGAGCTGTTTTTT
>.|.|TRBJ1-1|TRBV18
CASSPGAPASEAFF
TGTGCCAGCTCGCCTGGGGCCCCGGCTTCTGAAGCTTTCTTT
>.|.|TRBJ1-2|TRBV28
CASSPDRYGYTF
TGTGCCAGCAGCCCGGACAGATATGGCTACACCTTC
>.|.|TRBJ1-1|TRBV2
CASRDPARGGEAFF
TGTGCCAGCAGGGATCCGGCAAGAGGGGGAGAAGCTTTCTTT
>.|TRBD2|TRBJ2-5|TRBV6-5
CASSYSGLARETQYF
TGTGCCAGCAGTTATTCGGGACTAGCTCGAGAGACCCAGTACTTC
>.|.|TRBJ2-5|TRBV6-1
CASSESGETQYF
TGTGCCAGCAGTGAGTCGGGGGAGACCCAGTACTTC
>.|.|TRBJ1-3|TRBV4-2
CASSRRATASGNTIYF
TGTGCCAGCAGCCGTCGGGCGACAGCCTCTGGAAACACCATATATTTT
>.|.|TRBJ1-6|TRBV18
CASSPSGTSNSPLHF
TGTGCCAGCTCACCATCCGGGACAAGTAATTCACCCCTCCACTTT
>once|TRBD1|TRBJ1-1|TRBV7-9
CASSLQTGTNTEAFF
TGTGCCAGCAGCTTACAGACAGGGACGAACACTGAAGCTTTCTTT
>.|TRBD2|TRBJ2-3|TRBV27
CASSGGTSRFDTQYF
TGTGCCAGCAGTGGGGGGACTAGCCGGTTTGACACGCAGTATTTT
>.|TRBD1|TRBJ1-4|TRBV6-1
CASSRGQGYEKLFF
TGTGCCAGCAGTCGGGGACAGGGTTATGAAAAACTGTTTTTT
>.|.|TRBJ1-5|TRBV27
CASSFKLNQPQHF
TGTGCCAGCAGTTTTAAGCTTAATCAGCCCCAGCATTTT
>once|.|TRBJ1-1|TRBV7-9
CASSLGPLEEAFF
TGTGCCAGCAGCTTAGGGCCACTAGAAGAAGCTTTCTTT
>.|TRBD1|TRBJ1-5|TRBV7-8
CASSRTGGRGNQPQHF
TGTGCCAGCAGCCGGACAGGGGGTAGGGGCAATCAGCCCCAGCATTTT
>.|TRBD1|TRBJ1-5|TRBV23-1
CASSLPGQGNQPQHF
TGCGCCAGCAGTCTCCCGGGACAGGGCAATCAGCCCCAGCATTTT
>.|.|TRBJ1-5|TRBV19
CASSRGGTGIQPQHF
TGTGCCAGTAGCAGAGGCGGTACAGGGATTCAGCCCCAGCATTTT
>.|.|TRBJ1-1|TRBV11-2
CASSGSGMRSNTEAFF
TGTGCCAGCAGCGGCTCGGGGATGCGTTCGAACACTGAAGCTTTCTTT
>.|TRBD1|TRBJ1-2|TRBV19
CATLDRGRRGYTF
TGTGCCACCCTGGACAGGGGGCGTCGTGGCTACACCTTC
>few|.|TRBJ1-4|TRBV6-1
CATWTARRDEKLFF
TGTGCCACTTGGACAGCCCGGAGAGATGAAAAACTGTTTTTT
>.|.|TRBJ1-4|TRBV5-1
CASSLGGEFREKLFF
TGCGCCAGCAGCCTCGGTGGGGAGTTCCGGGAAAAACTGTTTTTT